The source of this T cell receptor (beta chain) is a study of tumor and adjacent non-tumor tissue in lung cancer (dated 2018 in TCRdb). Broadly, across the study: Patients with adenocarcinoma (about 12), squamous cell carcinoma (2) and small cell lung cancer (1) were included in the cohort. Ages among the roughly 15 patients ranged from about 31 to 85 years, there were roughly 10 men and 5 women, and disease was at TNM stage I to III. TCRbeta CDR3 sequencing was performed on thirty paired specimens, with one tumor sample and one normal lung sample collected per patient. A total of approximately 130,000,000 productive TCRbeta reads were generated by sequencing, corresponding to an average of roughly 4 million reads per sample. Bulk TCRbeta repertoires were compared between lung tumor tissue and matched distant non-tumor lung tissue obtained from 15 or so lung cancer patients. Study-wide findings and limitations: A significantly larger cumulative share of the repertoire was made up by the top 100 clones in normal lung than in tumor tissue. The sequencing platform is not named in the methods, and unique molecular identifiers are not mentioned. Because peripheral blood was not sequenced, blood TCRbeta repertoires in the lung cancer patients of the study were not examined. Younger patients had significantly higher TCR diversity, and higher tumor TCR diversity was associated with shorter overall and disease-free survival. Only roughly 15 patients were in the cohort, and the authors stated that larger samples and more detailed clinical data are needed. Significantly higher TCR diversity (inverse Simpson) was observed in tumor tissue than in normal lung tissue (around 460 vs 160, P = 0.0075, Mann-Whitney U test).

The receptor library was made with multiplex PCR. The sequencing machine was an Illumina HiSeq 2500. TCRbeta libraries were built by three rounds of nested PCR using primers (Table S4), following protocols modified from ARM-PCR. Before sequencing, PCR products in the 200-500 bp range were cut out of the gel and cleaned up using the QIAquick gel extraction kit. Turning to the authors' computational methods: Trimmomatic was used to clean the reads, FLASH was used to merge the reads into complete CDR3 sequences, and MiTCR was used to assign the reads to V(D)J germline segments. Clonal diversity was computed as the inverse Simpson's index with VDJtools. A read counted as productive if the sequence was in-frame and lacked a premature stop codon. TCRdb redid the processing of the public reads, applying fastp at Q25 and MiXCR, and retained in-frame beta chains. Identical CDR3 protein sequences are pooled into one entry, listed with their most common genes and DNA. These V and J calls are TCRdb output, not the study's own analysis. Here the sample has 40,000 to 45,000 distinct CDR3 sequences; about three fifths occur a single time. The ten largest clones represent about 48% of the sample.

Turning to this clonotype: The antigen it binds to is not known. One junction end disagrees with the germline gene, perhaps due to a read error.

Reading the germline V gene gives CDR1 SGHAT and CDR2 FQNNGV. The CDR3 has 15 amino acids, counting the end cysteine and phenylalanine. Only the CDR3 DNA stays, 45 bases, in frame from base 1. Bulk unsorted tissue served as the source for RNA extraction, and RNA quality was assessed using a NanoDrop ND-1000 and an Agilent 2100. The normal lung samples consisted of distant non-tumor tissue collected more than 3 cm from the tumor edge. Donors were newly diagnosed lung cancer patients admitted for thoracic surgery in China between August and November 2014, without prior chemotherapy. Patients with previous radiotherapy or chemotherapy, or with another concurrent cancer, were excluded from the study. Pieces of surgical tissue measuring about 1-2 cm3 were kept in RNAlater solution and stored at -80 degrees C until use.

The specimen was distant non-tumor lung tissue. The chain is assembled from TRBV11-2 and TRBJ2-7; TRBD2 is a possible D gene, resting on 7 matching bases. This TCR was sampled from a man in his forties or fifties with non-small cell lung cancer. The CDR3: CASSGGGALSYEQHF. The DNA is as follows: TGTGCCAGCAGCGGAGGGGGGGCGCTCTCCTACGAGCAGCACTTC.